A single sample gave rise to the 10 T cell receptor beta chains below, sequenced in a study of blood T cells in healthy people across ages. Next came a second PCR, run for roughly 6 to 11 cycles, which used a sample-barcoded 5' primer along with a J-beta primer mix. A single record per CDR3 protein comes from TCRdb applying MiXCR to the 5' RACE reads. This table has hundreds of thousands of distinct CDR3 sequences, roughly 45% appearing once. Input material: blood. These TCRs come from a woman aged 60 to 75 in good health.

The J gene is TRBJ1-3, the V gene TRBV27, with D possibly being TRBD1 (5 bases). Trimming cost V 0 bases and J 0 bases, with 12 bases left between them. This CDR3 region has 17 residues. Germline-derived CDR1 and CDR2 are MNHEY and SMNVEV (reference sequence). The CDR3, as DNA: TGTGCCAGCAGTTTATCGGGTCGGGGCATCTCTGGAAACACCATATATTTT. It specifies CASSLSGRGISGNTIYF.

About this clonotype itself: The junction departs from the called germline gene at one end, perhaps through a read error. The chain carries TRBV10-3 and TRBJ2-7, with TRBD1 matching 7 bases. Germline values: CDR1 ENHRY, CDR2 SYGVKD. This CDR3 is 15 amino acids long. The CDR3 sequence: CVISTYAGTVGEQYF. CDR3 in DNA: TGTGTCATCAGCACCTATGCCGGGACAGTCGGGGAGCAGTACTTC.

Ten or more counts support this clonotype. The CDR3 reads CSVDTGTNGYTF. CDR3 sequence (DNA): TGCAGCGTTGACACCGGGACAAATGGCTACACCTTC. This rearrangement joins TRBV29-1 to TRBJ1-2; possible D gene TRBD1, 6 bases. The CDR3 has 12 residues. The germline V gene encodes CDR1 SQVTM and CDR2 ANQGSEA. The germline V and J ends were trimmed by 3 bases and 6 bases, with 11 bases remaining between them.

This chain joins TRBV7-2 and TRBJ2-5, with D possibly being TRBD1 or TRBD2 (5 bases each). The end of the DNA fits TRBJ2-7 better, so the J call may be wrong. Germline CDR1 reads SGHTA; CDR2 reads FQGNSA. The CDR3 extends over 13 amino acids. In DNA form, the CDR3 reads TGTGCCAGCAGCCCCGGGGCTTGGGGCGAGCAGTACTTC. This sequence encodes CASSPGAWGEQYF.

The chain couples TRBV7-9 to TRBJ2-7; no reliable D call. The V end lost 1 base, the J end lost 0 bases, and 10 bases lay between the germline ends. CDR1 is SEHNR and CDR2 is FQNEAQ in the germline V gene (reference sequence). The CDR3 has 15 amino acids. The CDR3 DNA follows: TGTGCCAGCAGCTTAGGAGCGATGAGCTCCTACGAGCAGTACTTC. It specifies CASSLGAMSSYEQYF.

Only a few counts were recorded for this clonotype. The rearrangement links TRBV27 to TRBJ2-5, with unresolved D. Germline V gives CDR1 MNHEY, CDR2 SMNVEV (reference sequence). The CDR3 has 15 amino acids. Trimming cost V 0 bases and J 2 bases, with 10 bases left between them. The CDR3: CASSLSFRDQETQYF. The CDR3 DNA reads as TGTGCCAGCAGTTTATCGTTTAGGGATCAAGAGACCCAGTACTTC.

The chain employs TRBV4-1 and TRBJ2-3; D may be TRBD1 or TRBD2 (5 bases each). V lost 3 bases and J lost 1, with 17 bases in between. The CDR3 has 17 amino acids. Germline CDR1 and CDR2: MGHRA and YSYEKL. The CDR3, as DNA: TGCGCCAGCAGCCAGAACAACCGGGACCCGCGCACAGATACGCAGTATTTT. Its translation: CASSQNNRDPRTDTQYF.

This clonotype appeared many times. The chain joins TRBV5-1 to TRBJ2-6; D ambiguous. CDR1 is SGHRS and CDR2 is YFSETQ in the germline V gene. CDR3 length: 18 residues. V was trimmed by 1 base and J by 0 bases, leaving 14 bases between them. For the CDR3, the DNA is TGCGCCAGCAGCTTGTCGATAGACCATAGCTCTGGGGCCAACGTCCTGACTTTC. It specifies CASSLSIDHSSGANVLTF.

The V gene is TRBV12-3 or TRBV12-4, the J gene TRBJ2-2; no reliable D call. Trimming cost V 6 bases and J 2 bases, with 10 bases left between them. CDR3 size: 14 residues. The CDR3 nucleotides are TGTGCCAGCAGGAGTAGGACCAACACCGGGGAGCTGTTTTTT. Protein product: CASRSRTNTGELFF.

Details on this clonotype: Germline is not matched at one junction end, which may reflect a read error. The CDR3 DNA reads TGTACCAGCAGCTTGGAGGCAGGGGGCTGTGGCTACACCTTC. Protein sequence: CTSSLEAGGCGYTF. The V call is TRBV5-5, the J call TRBJ1-2; 8 bases match TRBD1. The V gene's germline CDR1 is SGHKS and CDR2 YYEKEE (reference sequence). The CDR3 is 14 residues long.